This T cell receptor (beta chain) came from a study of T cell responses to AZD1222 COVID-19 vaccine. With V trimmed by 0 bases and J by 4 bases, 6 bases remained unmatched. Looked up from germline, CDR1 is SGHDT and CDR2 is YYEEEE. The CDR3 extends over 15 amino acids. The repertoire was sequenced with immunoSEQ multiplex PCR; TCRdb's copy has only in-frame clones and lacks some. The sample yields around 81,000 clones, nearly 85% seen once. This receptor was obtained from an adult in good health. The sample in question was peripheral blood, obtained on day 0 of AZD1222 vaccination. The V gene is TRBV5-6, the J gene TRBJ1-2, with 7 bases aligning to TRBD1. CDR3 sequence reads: CASSLETGVGYGYTF. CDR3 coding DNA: TGTGCCAGCAGCTTGGAAACAGGGGTGGGCTATGGCTACACCTTC.